Listed here are 8 T cell receptor beta chains from one sample, sequenced in a study of T cells in Graves' hyperthyroidism and ophthalmopathy. RNA transcripts gave rise to amplified TCR beta CDR3 regions. The HTBI primer set drove a first-round RT-PCR of the TCR CDR3. Each CDR3 protein gets one entry after TCRdb re-called the multiplex PCR reads with MiXCR. The sample records under 400,000 distinct CDR3 sequences, around 25% being singletons. Source material: blood. All receptors derive from a man aged 50 to 59 with Graves' hyperthyroidism.

This clonotype was seen only a few times. The CDR3 sequence: CASRDYILPGLPSGDTQYF. DNA of the CDR3: TGCGCCAGCAGAGACTATATACTTCCGGGACTACCTTCGGGAGATACGCAGTATTTT. The chain recombines TRBV10-2 with TRBJ2-3; 7 bases are a match to TRBD2. Unmatched junction bases numbered 23, after V lost 6 bases and J lost 5 bases. The CDR3 loop spans 19 amino acids. Germline loops: CDR1 WSHSY, CDR2 SAAADI.

This clonotype was detected a few times. The J gene is TRBJ2-7, the V gene TRBV7-4, with 7 bases matching TRBD2. CDR3 length: 17 amino acids. CDR1 and CDR2 (germline): SGHVT, SQSDAQ. After removal of 5 bases from V and 0 bases from J, the junction contained 13 bases not matched to a gene. The CDR3 region is CASSPILTSQISYEQYF. The DNA for the CDR3 is TGTGCCAGCAGCCCCATCCTGACTAGCCAAATCTCCTACGAGCAGTACTTC. Together with reference TRBV7-4 and TRBJ2-7, the CDR3 gives the full variable domain: GAGVSQSPRYKVAKRGRDVALRCDSISGHVTLYWYRQTLGQGSEVLTYSQSDAQRDKSGRPSGRFSAERPERSVSTLKIQRTEQGDSAVYLCASSPILTSQISYEQYFGPGTRLTVT.

This clonotype was observed at least ten times. The chain uses TRBV19 and TRBJ1-5, with 9 bases aligning to TRBD1. Germline values: CDR1 LNHDA, CDR2 SQIVND (reference sequence). This CDR3 comprises 13 residues. The junction had 3 bases not matched to a gene; V was cut back by 6 bases and J by 6 bases. In DNA form, the CDR3 reads TGTGCCAGTAGCTGGACAGGGGCTCAGCCCCAGCATTTT. This codes for CASSWTGAQPQHF. The entire variable domain, with the rest obtained from reference TRBV19 and TRBJ1-5, is as follows: DGGITQSPKYLFRKEGQNVTLSCEQNLNHDAMYWYRQDPGQGLRLIYYSQIVNDFQKGDIAEGYSVSREKKESFPLTVTSAQKNPTAFYLCASSWTGAQPQHFGDGTRLSIL.

This chain connects TRBV5-4 to TRBJ2-1, with 9 positions matching TRBD2. The CDR3 runs 16 residues. Trimming removed 0 bases from V and 5 bases from J; junction bases left unmatched: 6. The germline CDR1 and CDR2 sequences are SGHNT and YYREEE (reference sequence). CDR3 DNA: TGTGCCAGCAGCTTGGTAGGCGGGAGGGTCCACAATGAGCAGTTCTTC. It translates to CASSLVGGRVHNEQFF.

This chain uses TRBV29-1 with TRBJ2-7; D not certain. Germline loops: CDR1 SQVTM, CDR2 ANQGSEA. The CDR3 spans 12 residues. Trimming pared 2 bases from V and 1 base from J, leaving 6 bases between. CDR3: CSVELASYEQYF. CDR3 DNA: TGCAGCGTTGAATTGGCTTCCTACGAGCAGTACTTC.

This clonotype was detected ten times or more. V usage is TRBV7-3 and J usage is TRBJ2-1, with 9 bases fitting TRBD2. Germline CDR1 SGHTA, CDR2 FQGTGA. CDR3 length: 17 residues. V shed 3 bases, J shed 4 bases, and the junction held 10 bases outside the gene matches. The chain's CDR3 is CASSLMGSGGPYNEQFF. The CDR3 region has the DNA TGTGCCAGCAGCTTGATGGGTAGCGGGGGACCTTACAATGAGCAGTTCTTC.

The table lists this clonotype with a few counts. The chain joins TRBV12-3 or TRBV12-4 to TRBJ1-1; a possible D gene is TRBD1 (5 bases). CDR3 size: 12 residues. V was shortened by 9 bases and J by 1 base, with 9 bases between the two germline ends. The CDR3 loop reads CASHRQNTEAFF. The CDR3 region has the DNA TGTGCCAGTCACAGGCAGAACACTGAAGCTTTCTTT.

This CDR3 reads CASSQIRPNTEAFF. In DNA, the CDR3 is TGCGCCAGCAGCCAAATCCGCCCGAACACTGAAGCTTTCTTT. The chain couples TRBV4-1 to TRBJ1-1, with D uncertain. Germline V gene sequence: CDR1 MGHRA, CDR2 YSYEKL. V was clipped by 2 bases and J by 1 base, with 8 bases between them. CDR3 length: 14 residues.